The 18 T cell receptor beta chains listed next were all sequenced from one sample in a study of neoadjuvant anti-PD-1 for oral cavity cancer. TCRdb's copy holds only in-frame clones and misses some; the assay was immunoSEQ multiplex PCR. Among 80,000 to 95,000 clones listed, under 90% were seen once. The input for sequencing was PBMCs, taken before nivolumab (anti-PD-1) treatment. Receptors originate from a person aged 40 to 85 with oral cavity squamous cell carcinoma.

The chain employs TRBV6-5 and TRBJ2-7; 8 positions match TRBD2. V was pared by 0 bases and J by 7 bases, with 5 bases of the junction left unmatched. Germline values: CDR1 MNHEY, CDR2 SVGAGI. This CDR3 has 14 residues. The CDR3 is CASSYSGLGREQYF. In DNA, the CDR3 is TGTGCCAGCAGTTACTCGGGACTAGGTCGAGAGCAGTACTTC.

V gene TRBV9 combines with J gene TRBJ1-3, with no clear D. The V end lost 1 base, the J end lost 4 bases, and 15 bases lay between the germline ends. The CDR3 runs to 16 residues. CDR1 and CDR2 (germline): SGDLS, YYNGEE. The CDR3 spells CASSVYDTLGGNTIYF. CDR3 coding DNA: TGTGCCAGCAGCGTATATGACACTTTAGGCGGAAACACCATATATTTT.

J is TRBJ2-6 and V is TRBV9; no clear D. The CDR3 sequence is 13 residues long. CDR1 and CDR2 (germline): SGDLS, YYNGEE. The V and J ends lost 0 bases and 7 bases respectively, with 5 bases between them. CDR3 region: CASSVDAANVLTF. For the CDR3, the DNA is TGTGCCAGCAGCGTAGACGCCGCCAACGTCCTGACTTTC. Complete variable domain (other parts from reference TRBV9 and TRBJ2-6): DSGVTQTPKHLITATGQRVTLRCSPRSGDLSVYWYQQSLDQGLQFLIQYYNGEERAKGNILERFSAQQFPDLHSELNLSSLELGDSALYFCASSVDAANVLTFGAGSRLTVL.

The chain carries TRBV9 and TRBJ2-1; 10 bases match TRBD2. This CDR3 spans 16 amino acids. CDR1 is SGDLS and CDR2 is YYNGEE in the germline V gene. J gave up 7 bases and V 0 bases, and 7 bases lay outside the gene matches. The CDR3 loop reads CASSVDASGRWNEQFF. CDR3 bases: TGTGCCAGCAGCGTAGACGCTAGCGGGAGATGGAATGAGCAGTTCTTC. Full variable domain (missing parts from reference TRBV9 and TRBJ2-1): DSGVTQTPKHLITATGQRVTLRCSPRSGDLSVYWYQQSLDQGLQFLIQYYNGEERAKGNILERFSAQQFPDLHSELNLSSLELGDSALYFCASSVDASGRWNEQFFGPGTRLTVL.

The CDR3 DNA sequence: TGTGCCACCCGGAAAGGGACAGGGGGCTACGAGCAGTACTTC. It codes for CATRKGTGGYEQYF. J is TRBJ2-7 and V is TRBV6-5; 11 positions agree with TRBD1. The CDR3 is 14 amino acids. V shed 10 bases and J 3 bases; nucleotides not matched to a gene: 8. In germline, CDR1 is MNHEY, CDR2 SVGAGI.

This chain uses TRBV20-1 with TRBJ2-5; unclear D gene. CDR3 length: 11 amino acids. Germline V gene data show CDR1 as DFQATT and CDR2 as SNEGSKA (reference sequence). V was clipped by 0 bases and J by 5 bases, with 4 bases between them. The CDR3 region has the DNA TGCAGTGCTAGAGATGGGGAGACCCAGTACTTC. Amino acid sequence: CSARDGETQYF.

Here the CDR3 DNA reads TGTGCCAGCAGCTTACAGAACACTGAAGCTTTCTTT. Protein sequence: CASSLQNTEAFF. V and J are TRBV7-6 and TRBJ1-1; D is uncertain. The CDR3 spans 12 residues. Germline V CDR1 and CDR2: SGHVS, FNYEAQ. With 2 bases removed from V and 1 base from J, the gap between germline ends came to 2 bases.

The count of this clone is one. The genes are TRBV9 and TRBJ2-3; D might be TRBD1 or TRBD2, each matching 5 bases. From germline, CDR1 is SGDLS and CDR2 YYNGEE. The V end was cut by 0 bases, the J end by 6 bases, with 11 bases between. The CDR3 totals 14 residues. CDR3 in amino acids: CASSVVGERDTQYF. The DNA for the CDR3 is TGTGCCAGCAGCGTAGTGGGGGAGAGGGATACGCAGTATTTT.

The rearrangement uses TRBV7-8 and TRBJ2-3; tentative D call: TRBD2 (5 bases). Between the trimmed V and J ends, which lost 4 bases and 1 base, there was a span of 9 bases. Per germline, CDR1 SGHVS and CDR2 FQNEAQ. CDR3 size: 14 residues. CDR3 DNA sequence: TGTGCCAGCAGCTCGGGGTTAGGCACAGATACGCAGTATTTT. As protein: CASSSGLGTDTQYF.

V usage is TRBV5-1 and J usage is TRBJ2-7; the match to TRBD1 covers 8 bases. The CDR3 contains 13 residues. V lost 3 bases to trimming and J lost 2 bases; unmatched junction nucleotides: 1. Germline lookup yields CDR1 SGHRS and CDR2 YFSETQ. The CDR3 DNA reads TGCGCCAGCAGCTGGACAGGGACCTACGAGCAGTACTTC. Protein sequence: CASSWTGTYEQYF.

The chain joins TRBV28 to TRBJ2-7; D remains ambiguous. Germline V CDR1 and CDR2: MDHEN, SYDVKM. Trimming left V 3 bases short and J 2 bases short, with 11 bases between. This CDR3 spans 14 amino acids. The CDR3 loop is CASSFFEQPYEQYF. As DNA, the CDR3 is TGTGCCAGCAGTTTCTTCGAACAGCCCTACGAGCAGTACTTC.

The chain employs TRBV29-1 and TRBJ2-3; 11 nucleotides agree with TRBD2. V was pared by 1 base and J by 6 bases, with 6 bases of the junction left unmatched. The CDR3 totals 15 residues. Germline-derived CDR1 and CDR2 are SQVTM and ANQGSEA. CDR3 DNA: TGCAGCGTTGAAGGGGGGACTAGCGGTGCTGATACGCAGTATTTT. It encodes CSVEGGTSGADTQYF.

The CDR3 region is CASSPGVIQETQYF. As DNA, the CDR3 is TGTGCCAGCAGCCCCGGGGTGATCCAGGAGACCCAGTACTTC. The rearrangement joins TRBV7-2 to TRBJ2-5; a possible D gene is TRBD2 (5 bases). There are 14 residues in the CDR3. Germline V lookup: CDR1 SGHTA, CDR2 FQGNSA. The V gene lost 5 bases and the J gene lost 5 bases, with 15 bases spanning the gap.

The rearrangement joins TRBV25-1 to TRBJ2-2; 8 bases are a match to TRBD1. V lost 3 bases, J lost 3 bases, and 3 bases stayed unmatched. This CDR3 is 15 amino acids long. The V gene's germline CDR1 is MGHDK and CDR2 SYGVNS. DNA for the CDR3: TGTGCCAGCAGTGAGTTGGACAGGGACACCGGGGAGCTGTTTTTT. It is translated as CASSELDRDTGELFF.

The V call is TRBV6-1, the J call TRBJ1-1; possibly TRBD1 for D (6 bases). V was cut by 1 base and J by 6 bases, with 21 bases left in between. The CDR3 runs to 17 residues. Germline assignment: CDR1 MNHNS and CDR2 SASEGT. The CDR3 loop is CASSEGSHGLGGPEAFF. In DNA form, the CDR3 reads TGTGCCAGCAGTGAAGGCAGCCATGGCCTAGGGGGACCTGAAGCTTTCTTT.

The chain uses TRBV5-4 and TRBJ2-6; no clear D. CDR1 SGHNT and CDR2 YYREEE come from the germline V gene (reference sequence). V was clipped by 0 bases and J by 12 bases, with 10 bases between them. The CDR3 is 13 residues long. The DNA for the CDR3 is TGTGCCAGCAGCTTGGCACTCCTGGGCGTCCTGACTTTC. Its translation: CASSLALLGVLTF.

This CDR3 reads CTYSRQKNNEQFF. CDR3 DNA: TGCACCTACTCCCGGCAGAAAAACAATGAGCAGTTCTTC. The gene calls are TRBV29-1 and TRBJ2-1; D unresolved. The germline CDR1 and CDR2 sequences are SQVTM and ANQGSEA. The length of the CDR3 is 13 residues.

The count of this clone is one. V is TRBV6-1 and J is TRBJ1-3; D is perhaps TRBD1 (5 bases). Germline V gives CDR1 MNHNS, CDR2 SASEGT. Trimming took 7 bases from V and 0 from J, leaving 13 bases between them. The CDR3 has 15 residues. CDR3: CASIKVGGSGNTIYF. The CDR3 region has the DNA TGTGCCAGCATTAAAGTTGGGGGCTCTGGAAACACCATATATTTT.